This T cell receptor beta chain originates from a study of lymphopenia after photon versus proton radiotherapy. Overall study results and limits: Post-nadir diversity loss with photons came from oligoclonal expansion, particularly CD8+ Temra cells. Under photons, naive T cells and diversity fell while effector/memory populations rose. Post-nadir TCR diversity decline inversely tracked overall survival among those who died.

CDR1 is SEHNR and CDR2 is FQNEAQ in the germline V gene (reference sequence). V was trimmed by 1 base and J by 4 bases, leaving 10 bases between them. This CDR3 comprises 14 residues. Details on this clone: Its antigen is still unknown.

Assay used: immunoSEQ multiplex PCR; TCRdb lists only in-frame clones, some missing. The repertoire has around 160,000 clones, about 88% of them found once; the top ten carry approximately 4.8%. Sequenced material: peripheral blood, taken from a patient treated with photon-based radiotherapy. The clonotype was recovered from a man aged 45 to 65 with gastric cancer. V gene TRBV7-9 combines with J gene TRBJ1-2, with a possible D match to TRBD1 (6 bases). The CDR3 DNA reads TGTGCCAGCAGCTTAGATCGGGGGCTCTATGGCTACACCTTC. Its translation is CASSLDRGLYGYTF.